Listed below are T cell receptor beta chains from one sample, sequenced in a study of cytomegalovirus exposure and HLA in healthy donors. Profiling relied on immunoSEQ multiplex PCR, and the TCRdb table lists in-frame clones only, not all of them. The repertoire holds approximately 210,000 clones, with approximately 85% as singletons. Sample: PBMCs. The source of these receptors is a man between 18 and 35 years old in good health and CMV-seronegative. CDR3s leave out the opening cysteine and the closing phenylalanine or tryptophan. The order of the fields is V gene, CDR3 protein.

V: TRBV19; CDR3: ASSIDFTAGFSYEQY
V: TRBV6-1; CDR3: ASSEWEYGGGGSYEQY
V: TRBV6-1; CDR3: ASTLTGSNEKLF
V: TRBV10-3; CDR3: AIRPGTGPYEQY
V: TRBV10-3; CDR3: AISVLGLANEKLF
V: TRBV7-8; CDR3: ASSKNTGGFSSYEQY
V: TRBV9; CDR3: ASSPEGAKDEKLF
V: TRBV5-5; CDR3: ASSLRGQVNYGYT
V: TRBV4-3; CDR3: ASSQTLGQLTNNEQF
V: TRBV5-4; CDR3: ASSLAPRSGRARETQY
V: TRBV7-2; CDR3: ASSPGLSTDTQY
V: TRBV28; CDR3: ASTPGQGVYEQY
V: TRBV2; CDR3: ASNDRGRSNQPQH
V: TRBV7-9; CDR3: ASSPRSGSSYNEQF
V: TRBV29-1; CDR3: SPPVSEQY
V: TRBV6-1; CDR3: ASTEDRANQPQH
V: TRBV7-8; CDR3: ASSFTGTGTYEQY
V: TRBV10-3; CDR3: AIGPGQDYGYT
V: TRBV10-3; CDR3: AISGMTSGGARYEQY
V: TRBV5-1; CDR3: ASSLAFGFSERSSYEQY
V: TRBV11-2; CDR3: ASSLIGQGGTEAF
V: TRBV5-4; CDR3: ASSRGTSGRAETQY
V: TRBV29-1; CDR3: SVSTGGSTEAF
V: TRBV6-1; CDR3: ASLLAGASGVYT
V: TRBV7-9; CDR3: ASSPVRSTGSTGELF
V: TRBV11-2; CDR3: ASSLRGVTDTQY
V: TRBV28; CDR3: ASSPRTTSSYEQY
V: TRBV7-2; CDR3: ASSLISGWAHEQF
V: TRBV2; CDR3: ASSGGVGNQPQH
V: TRBV25-1; CDR3: ASSVGSAGDHNEQF
V: TRBV5-1; CDR3: ASSPNRGGPYEQY
V: TRBV4-2; CDR3: ASSQEGGRASEQY
V: TRBV30; CDR3: AWSLYTGTSGRMAKNIQY
V: TRBV11-2; CDR3: ASSLYRGAGNEQY
V: TRBV4-1; CDR3: ASSQGISGSADTGELF
V: TRBV6-1; CDR3: ASSARDYEQY
V: TRBV5-4; CDR3: ASSLALYGYT
V: TRBV4-3; CDR3: ASSQTSGRDTDTQY
V: TRBV9; CDR3: ASSVGGWELF
V: TRBV5-1; CDR3: ASSSEYQETQY
V: TRBV11-3; CDR3: ASSGRDRGWNEQF